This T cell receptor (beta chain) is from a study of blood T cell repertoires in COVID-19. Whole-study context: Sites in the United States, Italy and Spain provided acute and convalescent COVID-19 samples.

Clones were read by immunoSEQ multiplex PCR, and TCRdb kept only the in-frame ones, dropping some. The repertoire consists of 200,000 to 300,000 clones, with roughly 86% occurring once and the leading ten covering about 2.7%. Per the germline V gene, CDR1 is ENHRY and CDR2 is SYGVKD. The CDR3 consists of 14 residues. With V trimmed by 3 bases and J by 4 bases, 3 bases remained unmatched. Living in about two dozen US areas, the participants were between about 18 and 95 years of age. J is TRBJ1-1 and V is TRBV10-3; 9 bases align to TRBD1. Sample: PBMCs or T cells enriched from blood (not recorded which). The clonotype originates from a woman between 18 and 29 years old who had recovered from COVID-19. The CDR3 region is CAISEQGAVTEAFF. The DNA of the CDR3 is TGTGCCATCAGTGAACAGGGGGCTGTCACTGAAGCTTTCTTT.